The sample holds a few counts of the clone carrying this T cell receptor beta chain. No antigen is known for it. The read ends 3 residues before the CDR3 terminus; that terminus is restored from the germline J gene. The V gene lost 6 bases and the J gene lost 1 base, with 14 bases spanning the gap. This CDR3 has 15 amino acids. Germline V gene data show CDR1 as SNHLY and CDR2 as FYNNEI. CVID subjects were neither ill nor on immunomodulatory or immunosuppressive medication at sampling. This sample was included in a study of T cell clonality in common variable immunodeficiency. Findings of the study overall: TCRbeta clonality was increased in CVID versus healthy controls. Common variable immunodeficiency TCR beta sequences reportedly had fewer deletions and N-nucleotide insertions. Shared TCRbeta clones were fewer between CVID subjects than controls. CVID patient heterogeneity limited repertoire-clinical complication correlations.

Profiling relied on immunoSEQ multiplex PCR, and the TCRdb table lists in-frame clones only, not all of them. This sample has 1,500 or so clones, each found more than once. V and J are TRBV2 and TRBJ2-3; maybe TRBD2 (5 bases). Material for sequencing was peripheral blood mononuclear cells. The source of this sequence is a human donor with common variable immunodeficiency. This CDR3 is CASRHRSGGTDTQYF. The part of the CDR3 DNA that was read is TGTGCCAGCAGACACCGGAGCGGAGGCACAGATACG. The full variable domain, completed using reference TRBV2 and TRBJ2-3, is EPEVTQTPSHQVTQMGQEVILRCVPISNHLYFYWYRQILGQKVEFLVSFYNNEISEKSEIFDDQFSVERPDGSNFTLKIRSTKLEDSAMYFCASRHRSGGTDTQYFGPGTRLTVL.